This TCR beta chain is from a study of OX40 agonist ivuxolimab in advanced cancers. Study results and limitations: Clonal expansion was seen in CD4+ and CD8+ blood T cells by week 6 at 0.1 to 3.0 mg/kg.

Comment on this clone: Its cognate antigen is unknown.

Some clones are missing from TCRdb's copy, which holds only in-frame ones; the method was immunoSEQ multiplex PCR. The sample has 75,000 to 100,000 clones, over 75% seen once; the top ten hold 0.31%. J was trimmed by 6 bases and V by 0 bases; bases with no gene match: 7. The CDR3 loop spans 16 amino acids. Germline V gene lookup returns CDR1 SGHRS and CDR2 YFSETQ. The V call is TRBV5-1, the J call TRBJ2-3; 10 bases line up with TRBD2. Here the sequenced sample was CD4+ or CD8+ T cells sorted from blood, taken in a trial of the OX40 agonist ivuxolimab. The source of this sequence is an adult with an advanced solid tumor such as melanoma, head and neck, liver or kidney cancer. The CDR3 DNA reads TGCGCCAGCAGCTTGGTGGCTAGCGGGAGCGGTGATACGCAGTATTTT. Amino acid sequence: CASSLVASGSGDTQYF.